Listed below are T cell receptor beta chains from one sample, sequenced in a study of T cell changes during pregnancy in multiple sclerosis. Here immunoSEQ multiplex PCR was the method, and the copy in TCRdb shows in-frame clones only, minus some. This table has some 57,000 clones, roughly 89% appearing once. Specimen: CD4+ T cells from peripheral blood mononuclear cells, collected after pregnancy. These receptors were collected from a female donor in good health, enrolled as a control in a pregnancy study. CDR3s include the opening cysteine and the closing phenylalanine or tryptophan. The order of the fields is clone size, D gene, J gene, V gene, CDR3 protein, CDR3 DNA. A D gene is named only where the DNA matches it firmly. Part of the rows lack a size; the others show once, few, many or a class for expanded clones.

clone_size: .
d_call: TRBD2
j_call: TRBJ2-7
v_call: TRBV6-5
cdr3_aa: CASSYSTSGGIYEQYF
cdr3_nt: TGTGCCAGCAGTTACTCGACTAGCGGGGGGATCTACGAGCAGTACTTC

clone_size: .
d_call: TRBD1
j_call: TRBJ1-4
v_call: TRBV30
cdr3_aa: CAWSVGQGAEKLFF
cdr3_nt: TGTGCCTGGAGTGTAGGACAGGGGGCTGAAAAACTGTTTTTT

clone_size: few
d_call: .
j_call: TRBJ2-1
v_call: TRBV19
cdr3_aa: CASRPGKGGNNEQFF
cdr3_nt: TGTGCCAGTAGACCCGGGAAGGGGGGGAACAATGAGCAGTTCTTC

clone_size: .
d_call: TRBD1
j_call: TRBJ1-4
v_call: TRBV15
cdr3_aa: CATSREGQGSSIEKLFF
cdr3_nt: TGTGCCACCAGCAGAGAGGGACAGGGGTCGTCAATTGAAAAACTGTTTTTT

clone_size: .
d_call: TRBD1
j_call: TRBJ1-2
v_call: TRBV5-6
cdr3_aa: CASSLTGSRVGYTF
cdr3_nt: TGTGCCAGCAGTTTGACAGGGTCCCGGGTCGGCTACACCTTC

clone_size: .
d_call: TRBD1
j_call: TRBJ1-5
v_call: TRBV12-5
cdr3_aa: CASGRTGGNQPQHF
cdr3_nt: TGTGCTAGTGGCAGGACAGGGGGAAATCAGCCCCAGCATTTT

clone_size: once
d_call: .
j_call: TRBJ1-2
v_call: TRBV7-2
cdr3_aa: CASSLGRRGYTF
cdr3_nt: TGTGCCAGCAGCTTAGGCAGGAGGGGCTACACCTTC

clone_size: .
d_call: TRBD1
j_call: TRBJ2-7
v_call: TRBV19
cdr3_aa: CASSIPGTASSYEQYF
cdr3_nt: TGTGCCAGTAGTATCCCGGGGACAGCGAGCTCCTACGAGCAGTACTTC

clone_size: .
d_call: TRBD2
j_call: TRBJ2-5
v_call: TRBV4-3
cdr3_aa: CASSQVALASGGWQETQYF
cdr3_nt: TGCGCCAGCAGCCAAGTAGCGTTGGCTAGCGGGGGGTGGCAAGAGACCCAGTACTTC

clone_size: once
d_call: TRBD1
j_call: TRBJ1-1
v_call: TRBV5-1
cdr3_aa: CASSPRTGQNTEAFF
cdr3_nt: TGCGCCAGCAGCCCAAGGACAGGACAGAACACTGAAGCTTTCTTT

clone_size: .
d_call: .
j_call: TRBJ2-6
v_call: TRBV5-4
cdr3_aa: CASSLGGVRGGANVLTF
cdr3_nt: TGTGCCAGCAGCTTGGGGGGGGTACGAGGTGGGGCCAACGTCCTGACTTTC

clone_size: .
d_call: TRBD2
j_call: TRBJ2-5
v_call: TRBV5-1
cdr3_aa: CASSLASGYQETQYF
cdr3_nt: TGCGCCAGCAGCTTGGCTAGCGGGTACCAAGAGACCCAGTACTTC

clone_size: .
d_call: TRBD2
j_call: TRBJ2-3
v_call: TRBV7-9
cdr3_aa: CASTTSSGLAGVQDTQYF
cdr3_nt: TGTGCCAGCACCACTTCTAGCGGGCTAGCGGGGGTCCAGGATACGCAGTATTTT

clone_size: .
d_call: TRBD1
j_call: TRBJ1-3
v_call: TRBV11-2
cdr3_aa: CASSLTDRGLSGNTIYF
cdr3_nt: TGTGCCAGCAGCCTAACCGACAGGGGGCTTTCTGGAAACACCATATATTTT

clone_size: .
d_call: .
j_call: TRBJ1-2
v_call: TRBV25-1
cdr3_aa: CASSDPFFYGYTF
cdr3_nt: TGTGCCAGCAGTGACCCCTTTTTCTATGGCTACACCTTC

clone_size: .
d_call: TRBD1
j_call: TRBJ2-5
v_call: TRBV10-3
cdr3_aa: CAISEPGTGQETQYF
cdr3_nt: TGTGCCATCAGTGAGCCGGGGACAGGCCAAGAGACCCAGTACTTC

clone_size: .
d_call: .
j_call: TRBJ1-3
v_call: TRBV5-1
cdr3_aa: CASSLAGDPSGNTIYF
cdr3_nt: TGCGCCAGCAGCTTGGCAGGGGACCCCTCTGGAAACACCATATATTTT

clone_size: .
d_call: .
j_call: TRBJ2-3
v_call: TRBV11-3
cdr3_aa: CASALASSTDTQYF
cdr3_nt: TGTGCCAGCGCCCTAGCGAGCAGCACAGATACGCAGTATTTT

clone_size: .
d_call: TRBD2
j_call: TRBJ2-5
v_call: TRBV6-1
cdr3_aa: CASSEELAVQETQYF
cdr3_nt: TGTGCCAGCAGTGAAGAACTAGCGGTCCAAGAGACCCAGTACTTC

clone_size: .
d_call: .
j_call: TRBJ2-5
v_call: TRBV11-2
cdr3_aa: CASSQIDQGFRETQYF
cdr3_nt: TGTGCCAGCAGCCAGATAGATCAGGGGTTTCGGGAGACCCAGTACTTC

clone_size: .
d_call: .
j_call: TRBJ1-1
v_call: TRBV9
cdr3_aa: CASSVSGARRNTEAFF
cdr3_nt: TGTGCCAGCAGCGTATCTGGGGCGCGGAGGAACACTGAAGCTTTCTTT

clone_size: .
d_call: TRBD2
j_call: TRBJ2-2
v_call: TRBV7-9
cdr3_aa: CASSLAPLLAGVLTGELFF
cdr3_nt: TGTGCCAGCAGCTTAGCCCCTTTACTAGCGGGGGTGCTCACCGGGGAGCTGTTTTTT

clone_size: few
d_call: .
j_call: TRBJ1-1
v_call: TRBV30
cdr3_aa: CAWSVLGMNTEAFF
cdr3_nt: TGTGCCTGGAGTGTACTCGGGATGAACACTGAAGCTTTCTTT

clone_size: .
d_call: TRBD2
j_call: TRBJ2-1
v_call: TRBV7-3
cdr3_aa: CASRLAGDEQFF
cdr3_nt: TGTGCCAGCAGGTTAGCGGGGGATGAGCAGTTCTTC

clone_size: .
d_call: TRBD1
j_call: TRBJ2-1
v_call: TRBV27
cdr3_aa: CASSPGQGIYNEQFF
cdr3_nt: TGTGCCAGCAGTCCCGGACAGGGTATCTACAATGAGCAGTTCTTC

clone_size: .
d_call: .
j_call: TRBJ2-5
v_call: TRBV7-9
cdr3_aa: CASRSSITGNQETQYF
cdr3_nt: TGTGCCAGCAGGTCTTCAATCACAGGGAACCAAGAGACCCAGTACTTC

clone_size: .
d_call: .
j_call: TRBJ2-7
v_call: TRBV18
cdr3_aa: CASSPPPGQIYEQYF
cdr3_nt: TGTGCCAGCTCACCGCCCCCGGGACAAATTTACGAGCAGTACTTC

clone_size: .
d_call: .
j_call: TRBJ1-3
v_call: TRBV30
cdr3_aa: CAWGTGLSGNTIYF
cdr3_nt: TGTGCCTGGGGAACAGGGCTCAGTGGAAACACCATATATTTT

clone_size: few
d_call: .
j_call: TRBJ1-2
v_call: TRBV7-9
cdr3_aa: CASSSSIDYGYTF
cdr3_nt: TGTGCCAGCAGCTCTAGCATAGACTATGGCTACACCTTC

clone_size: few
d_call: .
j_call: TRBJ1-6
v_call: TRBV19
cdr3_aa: CASSVGANNSPLHF
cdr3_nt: TGTGCCAGTAGTGTTGGGGCGAATAATTCACCCCTCCACTTT

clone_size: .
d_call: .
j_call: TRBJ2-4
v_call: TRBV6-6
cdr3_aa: CASSPDGVAKNIQYF
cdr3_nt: TGTGCCAGCAGTCCTGACGGAGTAGCCAAAAACATTCAGTACTTC